This TCR beta chain is from a study of T cells in localized non-small cell lung cancer. Overall study findings and caveats: Elevated blood T cell density was associated with longer overall survival. Researchers found a median around 50 of the top 100 tumor clones in adjacent lung.

The germline gives CDR1 SQVTM, CDR2 ANQGSEA. The CDR3 totals 14 residues. Only in-frame clones appear in the TCRdb table, and some are missing; sequencing was by immunoSEQ multiplex PCR. The table records under 25,000 clones, about 93% of them present only once. Concerning this clone: Its specificity is not known. One end of the junction does not line up with germline, which may come from a read error.

The clonotype comes from a male donor aged 60 or over with stage I squamous cell lung carcinoma. Sequencing used peripheral blood, obtained before any cancer treatment. V usage is TRBV29-1 and J usage is TRBJ2-4, with 9 bases aligning to TRBD2. The CDR3 nucleotides are TGCAGCGTTAAAGAGCGGGAGGCACGGGGCATTCAGTACTTC. Encoded protein: CSVKEREARGIQYF.